This T cell receptor (beta chain) stems from a study of T-cell memory formation after mild COVID-19. As for the study in general: TCR clusters largely stayed donor specific. General observations from the study: Those CD4+ clones that contracted were mainly in CM and EM (CD8+ ones in EMRA). Day 15 to 85 contracting clones showed balanced CD4/CD8; later expanders leaned CD4+. Researchers could not confirm that second-wave clones peaking on day 37 targeted SARS-CoV-2.

TCRdb reprocessed the 5' RACE reads with MiXCR, giving one entry per CDR3 protein. The sample has almost 550,000 distinct CDR3 sequences, roughly 22% seen once. The V and J ends lost 3 bases and 0 bases respectively, with 8 bases between them. The CDR3 is 14 residues long. CDR1 is SGHRS, CDR2 YFSETQ, per germline. This clonotype was found many times. What it binds is not known. This TCR was recovered from an adult woman who had mild COVID-19 (a few samples of this study predate the infection). Cell type and time point are not known. The chain uses TRBV5-1 and TRBJ2-3; D unclear. Sequencing input: PBMCs or a T cell subset sorted from them (not recorded which). The CDR3 DNA sequence: TGCGCCAGCAGCTCTACATACAGCACAGATACGCAGTATTTT. The encoded protein is CASSSTYSTDTQYF.